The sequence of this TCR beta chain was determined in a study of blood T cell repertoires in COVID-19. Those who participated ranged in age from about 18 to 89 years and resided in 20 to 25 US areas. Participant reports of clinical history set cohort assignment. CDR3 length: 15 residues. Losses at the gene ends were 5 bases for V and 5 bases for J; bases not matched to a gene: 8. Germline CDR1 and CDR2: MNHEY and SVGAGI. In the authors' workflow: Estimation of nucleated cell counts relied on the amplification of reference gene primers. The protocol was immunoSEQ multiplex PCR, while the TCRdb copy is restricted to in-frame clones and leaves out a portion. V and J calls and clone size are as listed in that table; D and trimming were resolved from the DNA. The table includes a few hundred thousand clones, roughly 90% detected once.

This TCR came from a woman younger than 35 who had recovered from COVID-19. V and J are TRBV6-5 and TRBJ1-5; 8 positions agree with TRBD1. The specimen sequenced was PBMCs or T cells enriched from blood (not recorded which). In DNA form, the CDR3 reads TGTGCCAGCAGTCCAGGGGGCGAGTGGTATCAGCCCCAGCATTTT. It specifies CASSPGGEWYQPQHF.